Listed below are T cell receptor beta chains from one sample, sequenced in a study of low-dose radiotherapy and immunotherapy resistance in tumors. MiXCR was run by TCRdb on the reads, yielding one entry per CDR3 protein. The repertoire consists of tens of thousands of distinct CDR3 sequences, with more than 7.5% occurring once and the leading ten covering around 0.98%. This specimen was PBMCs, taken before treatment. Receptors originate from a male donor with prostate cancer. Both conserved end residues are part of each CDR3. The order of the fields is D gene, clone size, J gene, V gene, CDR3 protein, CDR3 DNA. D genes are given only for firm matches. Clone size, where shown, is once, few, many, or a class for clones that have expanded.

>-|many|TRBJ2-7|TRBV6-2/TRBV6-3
CASSYMGIEQYF
TGTGCCAGCAGTTACATGGGGATCGAGCAGTACTTC
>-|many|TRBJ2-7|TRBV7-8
CASSTDAGTVSYEQYF
TGTGCCAGCAGCACAGACGCCGGGACCGTCTCCTACGAGCAGTACTTC
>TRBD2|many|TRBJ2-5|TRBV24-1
CATSVGAGQETQYF
TGTGCCACCAGTGTCGGAGCGGGACAAGAGACCCAGTACTTC
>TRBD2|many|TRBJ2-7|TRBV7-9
CASSSWTSGNYEQYF
TGTGCCAGCAGCTCCTGGACTAGCGGGAACTACGAGCAGTACTTC
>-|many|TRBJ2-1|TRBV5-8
CASSLAGTNSYNEQFF
TGTGCCAGCAGCTTGGCGGGGACAAACTCCTACAATGAGCAGTTCTTC
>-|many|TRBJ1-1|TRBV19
CASSELRGTEAFF
TGTGCCAGTAGTGAGTTGAGGGGCACTGAAGCTTTCTTT
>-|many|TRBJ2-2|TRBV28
CASVGNTGELFF
TGTGCCAGCGTCGGCAACACCGGGGAGCTGTTTTTT
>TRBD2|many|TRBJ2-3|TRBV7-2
CASSSRLAGVTDTQYF
TGTGCCAGCAGCTCCCGACTAGCGGGAGTAACAGATACGCAGTATTTT
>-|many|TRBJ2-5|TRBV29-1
CSVRDAGETQYF
TGCAGCGTGAGGGATGCCGGTGAGACCCAGTACTTC
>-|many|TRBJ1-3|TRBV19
CASSDNSGNTIYF
TGTGCCAGTAGCGATAACTCTGGAAACACCATATATTTT
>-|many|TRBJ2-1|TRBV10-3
CAISGSRGLLYNEQFF
TGTGCCATCAGTGGTAGTAGGGGTCTCCTCTACAATGAGCAGTTCTTC
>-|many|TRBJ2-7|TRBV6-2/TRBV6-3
CASSPTSYEQYF
TGTGCCAGCAGTCCAACGAGCTACGAGCAGTACTTC
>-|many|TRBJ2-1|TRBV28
CASSLEGQDEQFF
TGTGCCAGCAGTTTAGAAGGGCAGGATGAGCAGTTCTTC
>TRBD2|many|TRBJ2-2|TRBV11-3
CASSFIAGGTGELFF
TGTGCCAGCAGCTTTATAGCGGGAGGCACCGGGGAGCTGTTTTTT
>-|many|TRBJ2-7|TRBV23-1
CASSQLGYLYEQYF
TGCGCCAGCAGTCAACTTGGCTACCTGTACGAGCAGTACTTC
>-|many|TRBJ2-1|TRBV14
CASSRRDTYNEQFF
TGTGCCAGCAGCCGGCGGGATACCTACAATGAGCAGTTCTTC
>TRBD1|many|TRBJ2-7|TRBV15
CATSTVQGREQYF
TGTGCCACCAGCACTGTACAGGGGCGAGAGCAGTACTTC
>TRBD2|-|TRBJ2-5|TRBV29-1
CSVLLAGVFLETQYF
TGCAGCGTTTTACTAGCGGGAGTGTTCTTGGAGACCCAGTACTTC
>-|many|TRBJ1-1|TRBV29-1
CSVRDTGTEAFF
TGCAGCGTTAGGGACACAGGAACTGAAGCTTTCTTT
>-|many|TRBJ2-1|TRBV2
CASSQLEYNEQFF
TGTGCCAGCAGTCAACTAGAGTACAATGAGCAGTTCTTC
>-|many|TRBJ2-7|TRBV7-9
CASSTLDSGLYEQYF
TGTGCCAGCAGCACCCTGGACAGTGGACTCTACGAGCAGTACTTC
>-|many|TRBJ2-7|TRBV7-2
CASSLGWGTNEQYF
TGTGCCAGCAGCTTAGGTTGGGGTACCAACGAGCAGTACTTC
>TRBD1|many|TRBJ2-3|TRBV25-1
CASSGPGQGAQDTQYF
TGTGCCAGCAGTGGACCGGGACAGGGGGCGCAGGATACGCAGTATTTT
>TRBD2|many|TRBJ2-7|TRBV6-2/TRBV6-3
CASSSMGSGRAGSSYEQYF
TGTGCCAGCTCCTCAATGGGGAGCGGGAGGGCCGGGAGCTCCTACGAGCAGTACTTC
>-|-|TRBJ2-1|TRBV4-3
CASSQSGGEQFF
TGCGCCAGCAGCCAATCTGGGGGTGAGCAGTTCTTC
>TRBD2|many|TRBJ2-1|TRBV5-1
CASSRWLAGGNEQFF
TGCGCCAGCTCACGATGGCTAGCGGGAGGGAATGAGCAGTTCTTC
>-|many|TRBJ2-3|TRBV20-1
CSATLSRVGTSTDTQYF
TGCAGTGCTACCCTAAGTAGGGTCGGCACTAGCACAGATACGCAGTATTTT
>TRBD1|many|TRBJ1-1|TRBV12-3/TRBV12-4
CASSPTGLNTEAFF
TGTGCCAGCAGCCCGACAGGGCTGAACACTGAAGCTTTCTTT
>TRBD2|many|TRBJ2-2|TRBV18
CASSPILAAETGELFF
TGTGCCAGCTCACCAATACTAGCGGCGGAGACCGGGGAGCTGTTTTTT
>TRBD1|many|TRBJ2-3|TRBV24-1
CATSDPRDRSTDTQYF
TGTGCCACCAGTGACCCGCGGGACAGGAGCACAGATACGCAGTATTTT
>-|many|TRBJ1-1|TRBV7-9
CASSLTGKFYEAFF
TGTGCCAGCAGCTTAACAGGGAAGTTCTATGAAGCTTTCTTT
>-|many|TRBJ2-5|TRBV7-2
CASSLGPVGQGETQYF
TGTGCCAGCAGCTTAGGACCGGTAGGGCAGGGAGAGACCCAGTACTTC
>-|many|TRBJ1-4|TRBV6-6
CASSPGTRNEKLFF
TGTGCCAGCAGCCCCGGGACAAGAAATGAAAAACTGTTTTTT
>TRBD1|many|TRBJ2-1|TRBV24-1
CATGGDRGRGEQFF
TGTGCCACCGGAGGGGACAGGGGTCGAGGTGAGCAGTTCTTC
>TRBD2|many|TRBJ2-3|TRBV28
CASSPVKRGSTDTQYF
TGTGCCAGCAGTCCTGTGAAGCGGGGTAGCACAGATACGCAGTATTTT
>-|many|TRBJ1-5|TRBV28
CASSFPGHYNQPQHF
TGTGCCAGCAGTTTCCCCGGACACTACAATCAGCCCCAGCATTTT
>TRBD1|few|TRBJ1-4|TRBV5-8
CASSLEGRGLEKLFF
TGTGCCAGCAGCCTGGAGGGCAGGGGGCTTGAAAAACTGTTTTTT
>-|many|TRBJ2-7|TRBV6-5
CASSYSIGPSYEQYF
TGTGCCAGCAGTTACTCGATAGGACCCTCCTACGAGCAGTACTTC
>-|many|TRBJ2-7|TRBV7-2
CASSSLFGRDSSYEQYF
TGTGCCAGCAGCTCCCTTTTTGGGCGGGACAGCTCCTACGAGCAGTACTTC
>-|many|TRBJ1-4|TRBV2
CASSAVTGSNEKLFF
TGTGCCAGCAGCGCCGTTACGGGTTCTAATGAAAAACTGTTTTTT
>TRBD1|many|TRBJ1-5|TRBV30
CASAIQGSNQPQHF
TGTGCCTCCGCGATACAGGGGAGCAATCAGCCCCAGCATTTT
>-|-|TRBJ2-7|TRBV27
CASKVSLGSSSYEQYF
TGTGCCAGCAAAGTTTCTCTGGGGTCAAGCTCCTACGAGCAGTACTTC